These 5 T cell receptor beta chains were sequenced from one sample in a study of T-cell reconstitution after alpha-beta-depleted transplantation in children. Unique molecular identifiers were built into the TCRbeta library. Using its own MiXCR run on the PCR reads, TCRdb lists one record per CDR3 protein. The table records around 120,000 distinct CDR3 sequences, approximately 22% of them present only once. Here the sequenced sample was PBMCs, mostly from graft donor cells, taken 180 days after TCRalphabeta/CD19-depleted stem cell transplant. The receptors stem from a male patient between 2 and 9 years old who had a stem cell transplant for chronic granulomatous disease, so the T cells may come from the graft donor.

This clonotype has more than one count but fewer than ten. The J gene is TRBJ2-5, the V gene TRBV20-1, with TRBD2 identical over 10 bases. V lost 1 base and J lost 5; bases outside the gene matches: 10. CDR1 DFQATT and CDR2 SNEGSKA come from the germline V gene (reference sequence). The CDR3 is 16 amino acids. CDR3 amino acids: CSARGQREGQEETQYF. The CDR3 DNA is TGCAGTGCTAGAGGTCAGCGGGAGGGGCAAGAGGAGACCCAGTACTTC.

This clonotype was seen ten or more times. The J gene is TRBJ2-3, the V gene TRBV5-1; D gene unclear. CDR3 length equals 12 residues. V lost 4 bases and J lost 3, with 6 bases in between. Germline V gene sequence: CDR1 SGHRS, CDR2 YFSETQ. CDR3 in amino acids: CASSPPTDTQYF. The CDR3 nucleotides are TGCGCCAGCAGCCCACCTACAGATACGCAGTATTTT. The whole variable domain, filled in from reference TRBV5-1 and TRBJ2-3, reads KAGVTQTPRYLIKTRGQQVTLSCSPISGHRSVSWYQQTPGQGLQFLFEYFSETQRNKGNFPGRFSGRQFSNSRSEMNVSTLELGDSALYLCASSPPTDTQYFGPGTRLTVL.

This clonotype was seen ten or more times. The V gene is TRBV5-1, the J gene TRBJ2-1; 8 bases agree with TRBD1. The CDR3 is 15 residues long. V shed 0 bases and J 6 bases; nucleotides not matched to a gene: 5. The V gene's germline CDR1 is SGHRS and CDR2 YFSETQ. The DNA for the CDR3 is TGCGCCAGCAGCTTGGATGGACAGGGATTCAATGAGCAGTTCTTC. This gives the protein CASSLDGQGFNEQFF.

The J gene is TRBJ2-7, the V gene TRBV12-3 or TRBV12-4; 10 nucleotides agree with TRBD2. This CDR3 comprises 12 residues. V dropped 5 bases and J dropped 7; count of bases not matched to a gene: 2. The CDR3 DNA reads as TGTGCCAGCAGTCGAGCGGGAGGGGAGCAGTACTTC. It encodes CASSRAGGEQYF.

This clonotype occurred a few times. The J gene is TRBJ2-7, the V gene TRBV15, with D possibly TRBD2 on 7 matching bases. V lost 10 bases to trimming and J lost 1 base, with 20 bases between them. CDR3 length equals 15 residues. Germline V lookup: CDR1 LNHNV, CDR2 YYDKDF (reference sequence). This chain's CDR3 is CARGGPHGISYEQYF. The DNA of the CDR3 is TGTGCCAGGGGGGGGCCTCACGGAATTTCCTACGAGCAGTACTTC.